The 9 T cell receptor beta chains listed next were all sequenced from one sample in a study of blood T cell repertoires in COVID-19. Libraries were prepared by immunoSEQ multiplex PCR; TCRdb keeps only in-frame clonotypes and omits some of them. The table lists about 130,000 clones, 70% to 90% of them singletons. Sequencing input: peripheral blood. These receptor sequences come from a woman aged 80 or older with acute or convalescent COVID-19.

In this sample, this clone turned up a few times. The rearrangement joins TRBV3-1 (or the pseudogene TRBV3-2) to TRBJ2-5, with TRBD2 matching over 14 bases. Germline CDR1 reads LGHDT; CDR2 reads YNNKEL (reference sequence). The V gene end was trimmed by 4 bases and the J gene end by 0 bases; junction bases not matched to a gene: 4. The CDR3 sequence is 17 residues long. CDR3 DNA sequence: TGTGCCAGCAGCCCATGGACTAGCGGGGGGAACCAAGAGACCCAGTACTTC. Translated: CASSPWTSGGNQETQYF.

CDR3 nucleotides: TGTGCCAGCAGTTACTTAGGGGCAAGGTACGAGCAGTACTTC. Amino acids: CASSYLGARYEQYF. The chain couples TRBV6-5 to TRBJ2-7, with a tentative D call TRBD1 (5 bases). V gave up 1 base and J gave up 4 bases, with 11 bases separating them. The germline V gene has CDR1 MNHEY and CDR2 SVGAGI. The CDR3 contains 14 residues.

The chain combines TRBV3-1 (or the pseudogene TRBV3-2) with TRBJ2-2; D might be TRBD2 (6 bases). From germline, CDR1 is LGHDT and CDR2 YNNKEL (reference sequence). This CDR3 is 12 amino acids long. V gave up 7 bases and J gave up 6 bases, with 9 bases separating them. The CDR3 sequence is CASNGGAGELFF. In nucleotides, the CDR3 is TGTGCCAGCAACGGGGGTGCCGGGGAGCTGTTTTTT.

Details on this clone: Additional DNA sequences in this sample encode the identical CDR3. The V and J genes are TRBV9 and TRBJ1-3, with D possibly matching TRBD1 (6 bases). With 4 bases removed from V and 3 bases from J, the gap between germline ends came to 11 bases. CDR3 size: 14 residues. Germline lookup yields CDR1 SGDLS and CDR2 YYNGEE. CDR3 bases: TGTGCCAGCAGCCCACAACAGGGTGGAAACACCATATATTTT. Protein sequence: CASSPQQGGNTIYF.

V and J are TRBV6-5 and TRBJ2-7; D not certain. V was pared by 2 bases and J by 3 bases, with 14 bases between. Germline assignment: CDR1 MNHEY and CDR2 SVGAGI. The CDR3 has 15 amino acids. The CDR3 DNA sequence: TGTGCCAGCAGTTACGCTTACAGCACCCACTACGAGCAGTACTTC. Its protein product is CASSYAYSTHYEQYF.

The J gene is TRBJ1-5, the V gene TRBV7-2, with D unclear. From germline, CDR1 is SGHTA and CDR2 FQGNSA. With 1 base removed from V and 6 bases from J, the gap between germline ends came to 13 bases. The CDR3 length is 15 residues. The CDR3 spells CASSLDPWEAQPQHF. The CDR3, as DNA: TGTGCCAGCAGCTTAGATCCCTGGGAGGCTCAGCCCCAGCATTTT. Based on the CDR3 plus reference TRBV7-2 and TRBJ1-5, the full variable domain is GAGVSQSPSNKVTEKGKDVELRCDPISGHTALYWYRQSLGQGLEFLIYFQGNSAPDKSGLPSDRFSAERTGGSVSTLTIQRTQQEDSAVYLCASSLDPWEAQPQHFGDGTRLSIL.

This clone has a single count. This sequence joins TRBV28 and TRBJ1-1, with D tentatively TRBD1 (5 bases). Trimming shortened V by 6 bases and J by 4 bases, and 15 bases separated the two germline ends. CDR3 length: 14 amino acids. The germline CDR1 and CDR2 sequences are MDHEN and SYDVKM. CDR3 sequence: CASRLGGLGTEAFF. The DNA of the CDR3 is TGTGCCAGCAGACTGGGGGGGTTGGGCACTGAAGCTTTCTTT.

V usage is TRBV6-1 and J usage is TRBJ1-2; D gene unclear. CDR3 length: 11 amino acids. Germline CDR1 and CDR2: MNHNS and SASEGT. V was cut by 3 bases and J by 4 bases, with 3 bases left in between. The CDR3 DNA is TGTGCCAGCAGTGACAGCTATGGCTACACCTTC. Protein sequence: CASSDSYGYTF.

This chain uses TRBV7-9 with TRBJ1-4, with no clear D. The CDR3 is 15 residues long. The germline gives CDR1 SEHNR, CDR2 FQNEAQ (reference sequence). The V gene lost 2 bases and the J gene lost 4 bases, with 11 bases spanning the gap. CDR3 sequence (DNA): TGTGCCAGCAGCTTAAGGAGCAGTTATAATGAAAAACTGTTTTTT. It specifies CASSLRSSYNEKLFF.